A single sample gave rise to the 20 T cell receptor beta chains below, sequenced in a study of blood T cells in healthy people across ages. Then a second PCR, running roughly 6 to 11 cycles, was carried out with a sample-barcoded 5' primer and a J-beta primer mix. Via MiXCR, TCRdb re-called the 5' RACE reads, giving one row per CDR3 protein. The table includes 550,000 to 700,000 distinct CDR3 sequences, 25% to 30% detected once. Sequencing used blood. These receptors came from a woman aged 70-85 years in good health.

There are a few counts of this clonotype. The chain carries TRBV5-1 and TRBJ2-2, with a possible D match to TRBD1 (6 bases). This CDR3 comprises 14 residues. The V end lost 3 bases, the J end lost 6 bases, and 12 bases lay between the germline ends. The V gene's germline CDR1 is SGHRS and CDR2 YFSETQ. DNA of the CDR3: TGCGCCAGCAGCTCTATCTCAGGGGCCGGGGAGCTGTTTTTT. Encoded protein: CASSSISGAGELFF.

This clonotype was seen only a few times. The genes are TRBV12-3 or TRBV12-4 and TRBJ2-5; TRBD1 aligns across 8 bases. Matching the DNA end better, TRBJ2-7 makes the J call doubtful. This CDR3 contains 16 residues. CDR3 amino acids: CASSRNGQGEAYEQYF. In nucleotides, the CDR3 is TGTGCCAGCAGCCGGAACGGACAGGGTGAAGCCTACGAGCAGTACTTC.

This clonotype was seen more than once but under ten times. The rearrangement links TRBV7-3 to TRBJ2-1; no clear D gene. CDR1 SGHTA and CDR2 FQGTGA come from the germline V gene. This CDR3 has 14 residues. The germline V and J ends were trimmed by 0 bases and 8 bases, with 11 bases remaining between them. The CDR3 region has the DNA TGTGCCAGCAGCTTAACTAGGGCTCACGATGAGCAGTTCTTC. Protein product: CASSLTRAHDEQFF.

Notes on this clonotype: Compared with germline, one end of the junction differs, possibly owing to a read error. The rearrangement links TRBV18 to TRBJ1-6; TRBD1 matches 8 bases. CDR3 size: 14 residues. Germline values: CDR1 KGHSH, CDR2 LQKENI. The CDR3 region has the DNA TGTGCCAGCACAAACGACAGGGGTGATTCACCCCTCCGCTTT. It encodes CASTNDRGDSPLRF.

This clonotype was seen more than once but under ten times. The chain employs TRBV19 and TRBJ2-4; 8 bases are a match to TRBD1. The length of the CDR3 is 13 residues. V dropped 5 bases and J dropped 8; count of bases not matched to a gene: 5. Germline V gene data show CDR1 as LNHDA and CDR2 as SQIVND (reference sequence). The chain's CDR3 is CASSGQGAHIQYF. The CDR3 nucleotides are TGTGCCAGTAGTGGGCAGGGGGCGCACATTCAGTACTTC.

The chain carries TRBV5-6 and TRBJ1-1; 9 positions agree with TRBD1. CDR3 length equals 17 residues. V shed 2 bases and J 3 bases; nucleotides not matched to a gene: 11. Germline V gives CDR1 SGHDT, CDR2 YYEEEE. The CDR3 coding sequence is TGTGCCAGCAGCTTAATTGGCGACAGGGGGTTGGACACTGAAGCTTTCTTT. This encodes CASSLIGDRGLDTEAFF.

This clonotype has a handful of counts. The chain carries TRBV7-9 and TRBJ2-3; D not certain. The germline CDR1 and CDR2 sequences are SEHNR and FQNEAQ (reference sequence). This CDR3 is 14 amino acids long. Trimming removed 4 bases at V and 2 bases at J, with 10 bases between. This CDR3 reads CASSSQAHTDTQYF. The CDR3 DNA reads TGTGCCAGCAGCTCTCAAGCCCACACAGATACGCAGTATTTT.

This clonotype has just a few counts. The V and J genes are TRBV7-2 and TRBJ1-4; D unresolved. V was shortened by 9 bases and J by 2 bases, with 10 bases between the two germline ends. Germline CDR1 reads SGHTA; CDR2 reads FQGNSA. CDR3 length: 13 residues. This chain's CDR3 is CASTQFTNEKLFF. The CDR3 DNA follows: TGTGCCAGTACCCAGTTCACTAATGAAAAACTGTTTTTT.

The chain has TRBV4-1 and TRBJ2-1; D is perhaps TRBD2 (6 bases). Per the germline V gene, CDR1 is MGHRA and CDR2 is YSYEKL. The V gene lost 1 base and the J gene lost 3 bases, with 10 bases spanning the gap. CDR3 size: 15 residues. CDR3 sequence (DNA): TGCGCCAGCAGCCAAGGCGGGGTACTCTACAATGAGCAGTTCTTC. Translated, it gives CASSQGGVLYNEQFF.

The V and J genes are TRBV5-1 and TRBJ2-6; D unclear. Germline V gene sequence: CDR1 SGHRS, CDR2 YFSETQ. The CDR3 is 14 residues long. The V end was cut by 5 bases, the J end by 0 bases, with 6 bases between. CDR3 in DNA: TGCGCCAGCAGGAACGGCTCTGGGGCCAACGTCCTGACTTTC. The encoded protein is CASRNGSGANVLTF.

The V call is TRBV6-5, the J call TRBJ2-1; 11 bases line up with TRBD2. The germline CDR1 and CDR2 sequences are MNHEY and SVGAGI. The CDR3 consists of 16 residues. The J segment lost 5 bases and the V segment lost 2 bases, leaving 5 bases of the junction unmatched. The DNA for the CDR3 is TGTGCCAGCAGTTACGTTTTTAGCGGGGGGGACAATGAGCAGTTCTTC. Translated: CASSYVFSGGDNEQFF.

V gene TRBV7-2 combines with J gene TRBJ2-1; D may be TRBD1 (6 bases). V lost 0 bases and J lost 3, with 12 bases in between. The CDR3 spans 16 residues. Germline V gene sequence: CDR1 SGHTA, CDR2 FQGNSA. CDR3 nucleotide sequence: TGTGCCAGCAGCTTAGCCTCGACAGGTTACTACAATGAGCAGTTCTTC. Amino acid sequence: CASSLASTGYYNEQFF.

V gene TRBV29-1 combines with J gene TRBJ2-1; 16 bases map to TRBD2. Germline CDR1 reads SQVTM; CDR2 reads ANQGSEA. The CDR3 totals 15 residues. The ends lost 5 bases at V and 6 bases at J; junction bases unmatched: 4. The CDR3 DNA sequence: TGCAGCGTTTACGGGACTAGCGGGGGGGCCAATGAGCAGTTCTTC. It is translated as CSVYGTSGGANEQFF.

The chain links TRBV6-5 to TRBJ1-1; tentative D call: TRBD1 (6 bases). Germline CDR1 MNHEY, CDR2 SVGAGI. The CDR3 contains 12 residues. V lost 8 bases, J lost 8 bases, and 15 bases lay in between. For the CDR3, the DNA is TGTGCCAGCGGGGTTCAGGGGCACGAAGCTTTCTTT. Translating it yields CASGVQGHEAFF.

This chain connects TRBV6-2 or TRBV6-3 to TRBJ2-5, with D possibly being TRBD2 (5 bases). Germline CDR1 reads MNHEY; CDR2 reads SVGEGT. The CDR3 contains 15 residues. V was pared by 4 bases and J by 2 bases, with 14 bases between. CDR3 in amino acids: CASSCPPSGQETQYF. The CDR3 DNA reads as TGTGCCAGCAGTTGCCCCCCCAGCGGTCAAGAGACCCAGTACTTC.

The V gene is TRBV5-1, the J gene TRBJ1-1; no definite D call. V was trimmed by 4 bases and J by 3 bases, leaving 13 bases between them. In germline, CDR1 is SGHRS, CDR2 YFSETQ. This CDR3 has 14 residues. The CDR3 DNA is TGCGCCAGCAGCCTGGAGGGCTTGGACACTGAAGCTTTCTTT. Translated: CASSLEGLDTEAFF.

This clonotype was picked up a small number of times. The CDR3 region has the DNA TGTGCCAGCAACAGGGAGCTTGGGGAAAAACTGTTTTTT. As protein: CASNRELGEKLFF. The chain recombines TRBV28 with TRBJ1-4, with a possible D match to TRBD1 (6 bases). The CDR3 spans 13 residues. Germline CDR1 MDHEN, CDR2 SYDVKM. The V and J ends lost 7 bases and 8 bases respectively, with 14 bases between them.

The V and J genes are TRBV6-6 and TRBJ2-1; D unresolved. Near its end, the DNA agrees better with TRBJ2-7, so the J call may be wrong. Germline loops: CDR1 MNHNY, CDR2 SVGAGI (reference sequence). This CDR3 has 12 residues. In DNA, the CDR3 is TGTGCCAGCAGTTACTCCCCATCCGAGCAGTACTTC. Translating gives CASSYSPSEQYF.

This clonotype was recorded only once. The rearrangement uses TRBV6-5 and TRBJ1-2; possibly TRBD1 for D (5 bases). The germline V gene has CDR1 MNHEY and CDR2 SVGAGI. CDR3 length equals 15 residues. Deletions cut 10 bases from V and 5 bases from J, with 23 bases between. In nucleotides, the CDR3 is TGTGCCAACACTCAAAGGGGAGACAGAAGATATGGCTACACCTTC. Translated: CANTQRGDRRYGYTF.

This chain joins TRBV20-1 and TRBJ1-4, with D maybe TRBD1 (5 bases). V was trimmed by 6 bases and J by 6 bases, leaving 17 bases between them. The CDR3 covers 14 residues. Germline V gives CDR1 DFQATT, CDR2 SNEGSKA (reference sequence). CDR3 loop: CSALGTRGDEKLFF. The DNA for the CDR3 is TGCAGTGCCCTCGGGACCCGGGGGGATGAAAAACTGTTTTTT.